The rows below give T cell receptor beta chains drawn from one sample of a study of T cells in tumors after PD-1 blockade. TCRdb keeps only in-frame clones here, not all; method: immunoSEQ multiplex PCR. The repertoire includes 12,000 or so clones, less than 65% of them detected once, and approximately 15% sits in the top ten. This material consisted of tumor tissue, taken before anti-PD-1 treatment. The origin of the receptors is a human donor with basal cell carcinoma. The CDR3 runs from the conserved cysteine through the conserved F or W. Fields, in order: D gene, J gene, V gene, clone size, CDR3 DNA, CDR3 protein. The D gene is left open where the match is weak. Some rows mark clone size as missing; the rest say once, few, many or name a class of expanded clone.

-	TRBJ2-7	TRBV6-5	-	TGTGCCAGCACGCCCGGGACACCCTACGAGCAGTACTTC	CASTPGTPYEQYF
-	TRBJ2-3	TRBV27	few	TGTGCCAGCAGTTGGCAGGGGTTCACAGATACGCAGTATTTT	CASSWQGFTDTQYF
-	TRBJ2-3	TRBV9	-	TGTGCCAGCAGCCCCTCGGGGGACCGCACAGATACGCAGTATTTT	CASSPSGDRTDTQYF
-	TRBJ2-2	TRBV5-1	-	TGCGCCAGCAAACGGGGAACAGGCCACACCGGGGAGCTGTTTTTT	CASKRGTGHTGELFF
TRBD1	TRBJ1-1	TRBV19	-	TGTGCCAGTGGACAGGGCGGGGACACTGAAGCTTTCTTT	CASGQGGDTEAFF
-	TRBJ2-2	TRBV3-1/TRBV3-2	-	TGTGCCAGCAGCCAAGCGAACACCGGGGAGCTGTTTTTT	CASSQANTGELFF
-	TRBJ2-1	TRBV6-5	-	TGTGCCACCTCGGTGACCTTACGCAATGAGCAGTTCTTC	CATSVTLRNEQFF
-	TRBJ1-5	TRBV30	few	TGTGCCTGGAGAGTAGGGGATCAGCCCCAGCATTTT	CAWRVGDQPQHF
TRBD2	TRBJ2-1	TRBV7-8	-	TGTGCCAGCAGCCGGGGACGCGTGCCGGGACTAGCGGGGACCAGAGCCTACAATGAGCAGTTCTTC	CASSRGRVPGLAGTRAYNEQFF
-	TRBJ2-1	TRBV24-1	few	TGTGCCACCAGTGGGCCCCCAGGGAATGAGCAGTTCTTC	CATSGPPGNEQFF
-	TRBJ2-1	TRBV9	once	TGTGCCAGCAGCGTAGTTGGACGGGAGTACAATGAGCAGTTCTTC	CASSVVGREYNEQFF